One and the same sample provided the 9 T cell receptor beta chains below, sequenced in a study of T cells in Graves' hyperthyroidism and ophthalmopathy (dated by TCRdb to about 2019). Library prep was done by multiplex PCR. TCRdb lists the instrument as Illumina HiSeq 2000. Amplification of TCR beta CDR3 regions was carried out from RNA transcripts. A first-round RT-PCR of the TCR CDR3 used the HTBI primer set with the Qiagen OneStep RT-PCR kit. The public reads were run again by TCRdb, first through fastp at Q25 and then through MiXCR, and only productive beta chains were kept. Rows are combined by CDR3 protein, so each entry shows the most common genes and DNA. The sample includes hundreds of thousands of distinct CDR3 sequences, with 38% observed a single time. Approximately 8.7% of the sample rests with the top ten. Sequencing used blood. Source of these receptors: a man younger than 35 with Graves' hyperthyroidism.

Regarding this clonotype: A junction boundary mismatches the germline segment, possibly from a read error. This chain connects TRBV9 to TRBJ2-2; D not resolved. The germline CDR1 and CDR2 sequences are SGDLS and YYNGEE. The CDR3 has 16 amino acids. CDR3 DNA: TGCGCCAGCAGCCAAGGTTCCGGGTTCAACACCGGGGAGCTGTTTTTT. Its protein is CASSQGSGFNTGELFF.

As for this clonotype: A read error may be the cause here, since a much bigger clone is one base away. The CDR3 is CSAPEVYEQYF. The CDR3 DNA follows: TGCAGTGCCCCAGAGGTCTACGAGCAGTACTTC. V is TRBV20-1 and J is TRBJ2-7; D is unresolved. Trimming stripped 6 bases from V and 3 bases from J, with 9 bases between. CDR3 length: 11 residues. Looked up from germline, CDR1 is DFQATT and CDR2 is SNEGSKA (reference sequence).

At least ten counts were recorded for this clonotype. The chain is built from TRBV25-1 and TRBJ2-5; D is unresolved. Trimming removed 2 bases at V and 5 bases at J, with 15 bases between. The CDR3 runs 15 residues. Germline CDR1 MGHDK, CDR2 SYGVNS. As DNA, the CDR3 is TGTGCCAGCAGTGAAGAAGAGTCGACTGGGGAGACCCAGTACTTC. It is translated as CASSEEESTGETQYF. Complete variable domain (other parts from reference TRBV25-1 and TRBJ2-5): EADIYQTPRYLVIGTGKKITLECSQTMGHDKMYWYQQDPGMELHLIHYSYGVNSTEKGDLSSESTVSRIRTEHFPLTLESARPSHTSQYLCASSEEESTGETQYFGPGTRLLVL.

In this sample, this clonotype turned up many times. This sequence joins TRBV2 and TRBJ2-7; 7 bases fit TRBD1. V lost 0 bases, J lost 4 bases, and 3 bases stayed unmatched. The CDR3 loop spans 14 amino acids. Germline values: CDR1 SNHLY, CDR2 FYNNEI. CDR3 residues: CASSEADRSYEQYF. The CDR3 DNA is TGTGCCAGCAGTGAAGCGGACAGGTCTTACGAGCAGTACTTC.

In its sample, this clonotype was seen a few times. The rearrangement links TRBV4-2 to TRBJ1-1; TRBD1 matches at 8 bases. The CDR3 loop spans 15 amino acids. Germline loops: CDR1 LGHNA, CDR2 YNFKEQ. V gave up 4 bases and J gave up 4 bases; unmatched junction bases: 8. In DNA form, the CDR3 reads TGTGCCAGCAGCCCTGGTACAGGGGGGTTCACTGAAGCTTTCTTT. Translation: CASSPGTGGFTEAFF.

Worth noting for this clonotype: A read error may explain this, as a much larger clone is one base away. This sequence joins TRBV9 and TRBJ1-1; 7 bases agree with TRBD1. The junction had 7 bases not matched to a gene; V was cut back by 2 bases and J by 9 bases. The CDR3 is 13 amino acids. Germline V gene sequence: CDR1 SGDLS, CDR2 YYNGEE. The DNA for the CDR3 is TGTGCCAGCAGCGTGGGTGGGACAGTTAAAGCTTTCTTT. Its protein is CASSVGGTVKAFF.

Many counts were recorded for this clonotype. The chain couples TRBV7-3 to TRBJ1-5; D is possibly TRBD1 (6 bases). Per germline, CDR1 SGHTA and CDR2 FQGTGA. The CDR3 covers 14 residues. V lost 5 bases to trimming and J lost 6 bases, with 14 bases between them. The CDR3 sequence is CASSPGHMSQPQHF. DNA for the CDR3: TGTGCCAGCAGCCCGGGACATATGAGTCAGCCCCAGCATTTT. The entire variable domain, with the rest obtained from reference TRBV7-3 and TRBJ1-5, is as follows: GAGVSQTPSNKVTEKGKYVELRCDPISGHTALYWYRQSLGQGPEFLIYFQGTGAADDSGLPNDRFFAVRPEGSVSTLKIQRTERGDSAVYLCASSPGHMSQPQHFGDGTRLSIL.

This clonotype came up once. The chain couples TRBV7-3 to TRBJ1-6; D is perhaps TRBD1 (6 bases). CDR1 and CDR2 (germline): SGHTA, FQGTGA. The CDR3 runs to 14 residues. V was pared by 5 bases and J by 7 bases, with 12 bases between. The CDR3 DNA sequence: TGTGCCAGCAGCATGGGGGCCTTAAATTCACCCCTCCACTTT. Protein sequence: CASSMGALNSPLHF.

The V call is TRBV7-2, the J call TRBJ1-3; D is ambiguous. The CDR3 covers 14 residues. The ends were cut back, 1 base at V and 6 bases at J, with 10 bases in the middle. CDR1 SGHTA and CDR2 FQGNSA come from the germline V gene. This CDR3 reads CASSLGAELNTIYF. DNA for the CDR3: TGTGCCAGCAGCTTAGGAGCAGAACTAAACACCATATATTTT.